A single sample gave rise to the 15 T cell receptor beta chains below, sequenced in a study of cytomegalovirus exposure and HLA in healthy donors. The primer mix had 60 Vbeta and 13 Jbeta primers. The data were produced by immunoSEQ multiplex PCR, yet TCRdb's version contains in-frame clones alone and is incomplete. The data hold over 250,000 clones, with approximately 90% observed a single time. Sequenced: PBMCs. The receptors derive from a man aged 35 to 55 in good health and CMV-seropositive.

This rearrangement joins TRBV27 to TRBJ2-1; D is unclear. V lost 3 bases and J 5 bases, leaving 11 bases between the germline ends. The CDR3 runs 14 residues. Germline loops: CDR1 MNHEY, CDR2 SMNVEV (reference sequence). CDR3 bases: TGTGCCAGCAGTTTGGCCGGCAGGAACAATGAGCAGTTCTTC. Protein sequence: CASSLAGRNNEQFF.

The chain couples TRBV5-1 to TRBJ2-2, with D perhaps TRBD2 (5 bases). The CDR3 is 15 amino acids. The V gene lost 0 bases and the J gene lost 3 bases, with 9 bases spanning the gap. Germline CDR1 and CDR2: SGHRS and YFSETQ. The CDR3 reads CASSLAGSHTGELFF. The CDR3 DNA sequence: TGCGCCAGCAGCTTGGCTGGGAGTCACACCGGGGAGCTGTTTTTT. The variable domain in full, with the rest retrieved from reference TRBV5-1 and TRBJ2-2, is KAGVTQTPRYLIKTRGQQVTLSCSPISGHRSVSWYQQTPGQGLQFLFEYFSETQRNKGNFPGRFSGRQFSNSRSEMNVSTLELGDSALYLCASSLAGSHTGELFFGEGSRLTVL.

The CDR3 nucleotides are TGTGCCAGCAGCGGGGTAGGGACAGGGGCTAATGAGCAGTTCTTC. Its translation is CASSGVGTGANEQFF. The chain recombines TRBV5-5 with TRBJ2-1; 10 bases agree with TRBD1. CDR1 is SGHKS, CDR2 YYEKEE, per germline (reference sequence). This CDR3 contains 15 residues. J was trimmed by 7 bases and V by 4 bases; bases with no gene match: 8.

The chain has TRBV27 and TRBJ2-2, with D maybe TRBD1 (5 bases). Germline V gene lookup returns CDR1 MNHEY and CDR2 SMNVEV (reference sequence). V gave up 1 base and J gave up 3 bases, with 9 bases separating them. This CDR3 has 15 amino acids. DNA of the CDR3: TGTGCCAGCAGTTTATACTTAGGGGACACCGGGGAGCTGTTTTTT. It is translated as CASSLYLGDTGELFF.

The chain couples TRBV18 to TRBJ1-3; 7 bases fit TRBD1. CDR3 size: 15 residues. V was clipped by 2 bases and J by 4 bases; unmatched bases: 5. Germline V gene sequence: CDR1 KGHSH, CDR2 LQKENI. The DNA of the CDR3 is TGTGCCAGCTCACCAACAGGGGCAGGAGGAAACACCATATATTTT. Translating gives CASSPTGAGGNTIYF.

The chain carries TRBV2 and TRBJ2-2; tentatively, D is TRBD1 (6 bases). Germline V gives CDR1 SNHLY, CDR2 FYNNEI. The CDR3 has 14 amino acids. V was cut by 6 bases and J by 6 bases, with 14 bases left in between. The CDR3 DNA follows: TGTGCCAGCAGGCCACAGGGATCCCCCGGGGAGCTGTTTTTT. Translated: CASRPQGSPGELFF. The full variable domain, rest sourced from reference TRBV2 and TRBJ2-2, is EPEVTQTPSHQVTQMGQEVILRCVPISNHLYFYWYRQILGQKVEFLVSFYNNEISEKSEIFDDQFSVERPDGSNFTLKIRSTKLEDSAMYFCASRPQGSPGELFFGEGSRLTVL.

J is TRBJ2-7 and V is TRBV28; 8 bases line up with TRBD2. The CDR3 runs to 16 residues. V shed 2 bases and J 3 bases; nucleotides not matched to a gene: 9. CDR1 and CDR2 (germline): MDHEN, SYDVKM. DNA of the CDR3: TGTGCCAGCAGTTTAACTGACCGAGCGGGAGTCTACGAGCAGTACTTC. It is translated as CASSLTDRAGVYEQYF.

V gene TRBV10-3 combines with J gene TRBJ1-2; D is perhaps TRBD1 (5 bases). This CDR3 spans 13 amino acids. Germline-derived CDR1 and CDR2 are ENHRY and SYGVKD. Trimming took off 3 bases at V and 4 bases at J, with 9 bases between the two ends. CDR3 in amino acids: CAISDGGTYGYTF. The CDR3 region has the DNA TGTGCCATCAGTGACGGGGGGACCTATGGCTACACCTTC.

This sequence joins TRBV7-9 and TRBJ2-7; D may be TRBD2 (6 bases). Trimming took 5 bases from V and 7 from J, leaving 18 bases between them. Germline CDR1 SEHNR, CDR2 FQNEAQ (reference sequence). The CDR3 totals 14 residues. DNA of the CDR3: TGTGCCAGCAGCCGCACGACCCTCGCGGGAGAGCAGTACTTC. It codes for CASSRTTLAGEQYF.

The chain uses TRBV4-1 and TRBJ2-1, with TRBD2 identical over 7 bases. The length of the CDR3 is 13 residues. Germline lookup yields CDR1 MGHRA and CDR2 YSYEKL. With 1 base clipped from V and 9 bases from J, the junction kept 3 bases outside the gene matches. The CDR3 sequence: CASSQGRLAEQFF. The CDR3 DNA reads as TGCGCCAGCAGCCAAGGGAGACTAGCTGAGCAGTTCTTC.

The V and J genes are TRBV14 and TRBJ1-4; D remains ambiguous. The V end was cut by 2 bases, the J end by 0 bases, with 10 bases between. CDR3 length: 16 amino acids. CDR1 is SGHDN and CDR2 is FVKESK in the germline V gene. This CDR3 reads CASSQRLGTTNEKLFF. The CDR3 DNA reads TGTGCCAGCAGCCAAAGACTAGGGACAACTAATGAAAAACTGTTTTTT.

This clone was counted many times. V gene TRBV6-5 combines with J gene TRBJ2-3; 7 bases match TRBD2. Unmatched junction bases numbered 7, after V lost 6 bases and J lost 4 bases. The CDR3 runs 14 residues. Germline values: CDR1 MNHEY, CDR2 SVGAGI. CDR3 in amino acids: CASRRTSPPDTQYF. The CDR3 region has the DNA TGTGCCAGCAGAAGGACTAGTCCCCCAGATACGCAGTATTTT.

The rearrangement joins TRBV9 to TRBJ2-1, with TRBD2 matching 10 bases. The CDR3 extends over 17 amino acids. Trimming took 4 bases from V and 9 from J; bases not matched to a gene: 16. Germline V gives CDR1 SGDLS, CDR2 YYNGEE. The CDR3 is CASSPQGLSGRALEQFF. CDR3 bases: TGTGCCAGCAGCCCCCAAGGGCTAAGCGGGAGGGCCCTTGAGCAGTTCTTC.

The rearrangement joins TRBV28 to TRBJ2-3, with a weak D call TRBD2 (6 bases). Germline V gene data show CDR1 as MDHEN and CDR2 as SYDVKM. Between the trimmed V and J ends, which lost 2 bases and 6 bases, there was a span of 15 bases. This CDR3 spans 15 amino acids. The CDR3 DNA is TGTGCCAGCAGTTTAGGCCGGGACTCCTATGATACGCAGTATTTT. It specifies CASSLGRDSYDTQYF. Drawing the rest from reference TRBV28 and TRBJ2-3, the complete variable domain is DVKVTQSSRYLVKRTGEKVFLECVQDMDHENMFWYRQDPGLGLRLIYFSYDVKMKEKGDIPEGYSVSREKKERFSLILESASTNQTSMYLCASSLGRDSYDTQYFGPGTRLTVL.

J is TRBJ2-5 and V is TRBV5-1, with 12 nucleotides matching TRBD2. V lost 0 bases and J lost 7; bases outside the gene matches: 7. This CDR3 comprises 16 residues. The germline gives CDR1 SGHRS, CDR2 YFSETQ. CDR3 protein: CASSLGLAGGSGTQYF. The CDR3 coding sequence is TGCGCCAGCAGCTTGGGGCTAGCGGGAGGGTCAGGGACCCAGTACTTC.